This TCR beta chain was recorded in a study of T cell repertoires in cytomegalovirus infection. Trimming cost V 1 base and J 3 bases, with 15 bases left between them. This CDR3 has 16 residues. Per the germline V gene, CDR1 is SQVTM and CDR2 is ANQGSEA. TCRdb processed the reads anew with MiXCR; each CDR3 protein has one entry. The sample includes some 170,000 distinct CDR3 sequences, about 18% of them seen just once. Sample: CD8+ T cells from PBMCs. The clonotype originates from a human donor in good health (CMV status not recorded). Some clones in this sample may be carry-over from other donors' samples. This chain links TRBV29-1 with TRBJ2-2, with D perhaps TRBD1 (6 bases). The CDR3 region is CSVEGGVGADTGELFF. The CDR3 DNA reads as TGCAGCGTTGAAGGGGGTGTGGGGGCGGACACCGGGGAGCTGTTTTTT.